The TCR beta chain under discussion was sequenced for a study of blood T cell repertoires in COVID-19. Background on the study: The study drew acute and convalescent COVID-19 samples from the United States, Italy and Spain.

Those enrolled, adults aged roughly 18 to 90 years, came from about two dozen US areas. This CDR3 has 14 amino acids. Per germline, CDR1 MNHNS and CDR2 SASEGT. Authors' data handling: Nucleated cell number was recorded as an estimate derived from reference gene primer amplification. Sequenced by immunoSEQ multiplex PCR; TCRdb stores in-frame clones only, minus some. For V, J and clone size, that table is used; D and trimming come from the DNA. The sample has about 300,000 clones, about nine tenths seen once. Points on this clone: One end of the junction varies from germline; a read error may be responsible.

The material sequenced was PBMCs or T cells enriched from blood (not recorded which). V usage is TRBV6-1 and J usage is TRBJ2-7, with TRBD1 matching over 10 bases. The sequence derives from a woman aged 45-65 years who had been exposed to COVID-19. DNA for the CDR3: TGTGCCAGCACTGAAGACAGGGGGCTCTACGAGCAGTACTTC. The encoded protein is CASTEDRGLYEQYF.